The rows below give T cell receptor beta chains drawn from one sample of a study of blood T cells in healthy people across ages. Via MiXCR, TCRdb re-called the 5' RACE reads, giving one row per CDR3 protein. This table has 1.5 million or so distinct CDR3 sequences, approximately 38% appearing once. Material for sequencing was blood. The receptor set was obtained from a woman aged 18-29 years in good health. The CDR3 runs from the conserved cysteine through the conserved F or W. A D gene is named only where the DNA matches it firmly. Only some rows state a clone size, as once, few, many or a class for expanded clones.

>NA|TRBJ2-3|16|NA|TRBV3-1
TGTGCCAGCAGCCAGAGGGGAAGCGACTACACAGATACGCAGTATTTT
CASSQRGSDYTDTQYF
>few|TRBJ1-1|13|NA|TRBV4-1
TGCGCCAGCAGCCAGGGGGCCCAAACTGAAGCTTTCTTT
CASSQGAQTEAFF
>NA|TRBJ2-7|15|TRBD2|TRBV10-3
TGTGCCATCAGTGGGACTAGCGGGAGTCTGGCCGAGCAGTACTTC
CAISGTSGSLAEQYF
>many|TRBJ2-7|15|TRBD2|TRBV6-5
TGTGCCAGCAGGCAGACTAGCGACCTCTCCTACGAGCAGTACTTC
CASRQTSDLSYEQYF
>NA|TRBJ1-5|17|NA|TRBV10-3
TGTGCCATCAGCCGGGAAGGAAACAGGGATAGCAATCAGCCCCAGCATTTT
CAISREGNRDSNQPQHF
>NA|TRBJ2-7|18|TRBD2|TRBV20-1
TGCAGTGCTACTAGACTAGCGGGGGATACATTTAGCTCCTACGAGCAGTACTTC
CSATRLAGDTFSSYEQYF
>NA|TRBJ2-2|16|NA|TRBV20-1
TGCAGTGCTAGGGGGGATTTTAATGTGAACACCGGGGAGCTGTTTTTT
CSARGDFNVNTGELFF
>few|TRBJ2-7|12|NA|TRBV12-3/TRBV12-4
TGTGCCAGCTGCCCAGAGGTAGGCGAGCAGTACTTC
CASCPEVGEQYF
>few|TRBJ2-7|12|NA|TRBV11-2
TGTGCCAGCAGCTTAGTTCTCCACGAGCAGTACTTC
CASSLVLHEQYF
>NA|TRBJ2-2|15|NA|TRBV12-3/TRBV12-4
TGTGCCAGCAGTTTATTCGGCGGGAACACCGGGGAGCTGTTTTTT
CASSLFGGNTGELFF
>few|TRBJ2-3|15|NA|TRBV4-1
TGCGCCAGCAGCCAACTCGATTCTGGCACAGATACGCAGTATTTT
CASSQLDSGTDTQYF
>NA|TRBJ2-7|15|TRBD2|TRBV30
TGTGCCTGGAGTGTTTCTAGCGGGGGGCGCTACGAGCAGTACTTC
CAWSVSSGGRYEQYF
>NA|TRBJ1-6|14|NA|TRBV6-1
TGTGCCAGCAGTGATGGCCAGGGGCCGACACCCCTCCACTTT
CASSDGQGPTPLHF
>NA|TRBJ1-6|13|NA|TRBV28
TGTGCCAGCAGTCGATATGAGAATTCACCCCTCCACTTT
CASSRYENSPLHF
>few|TRBJ1-2|14|NA|TRBV18
TGTGCCAGCTCACCAGGGGCGACCGACTATGGCTACACCTTC
CASSPGATDYGYTF
>NA|TRBJ2-1|15|NA|TRBV20-1
TGCAGTGCTAGGCCGGGCAGGGCGGCCTCGTACGAGCAGTTCTTC
CSARPGRAASYEQFF
>NA|TRBJ2-7|15|TRBD2|TRBV5-5
TGTACCAGCAGCTTGGGTCCGGGAGGGAGCTACGAGCAGTACTTC
CTSSLGPGGSYEQYF
>NA|TRBJ2-7|13|TRBD2|TRBV10-1
TGCGCCAGCAGTGCAGCGGGAGGTAACGAGCAGTACTTC
CASSAAGGNEQYF
>NA|TRBJ2-1|14|NA|TRBV20-1
TGCAGTGCGCCTGCCGGGCCCCCTGGGAATGAGCAGTTCTTC
CSAPAGPPGNEQFF
>NA|TRBJ2-7|15|NA|TRBV27
TGTGCCAGCACCTCAGGCCCTCAAGGCTTGTACGAGCAGTACTTC
CASTSGPQGLYEQYF
>NA|TRBJ2-2|17|NA|TRBV7-6
TGTGCCAGCAGCTCACAGGGCTCCCAGATTTTCACCGGGGAGCTGTTTTTT
CASSSQGSQIFTGELFF
>NA|TRBJ2-4|14|TRBD2|TRBV12-3/TRBV12-4
TGTGCCAGCAACTCGGGACTAGCGAGAGACATTCAGTACTTC
CASNSGLARDIQYF
>NA|TRBJ2-7|16|NA|TRBV28
TGTGCCAGCAGTTTAGGAGGCAGCTCAGGTTGGGACGAGCAGTACTTC
CASSLGGSSGWDEQYF
>few|TRBJ2-1|15|TRBD2|TRBV3-1
TGTGCCAGCAGCATCCTAGCGGGGGGGAACAATGAGCAGTTCTTC
CASSILAGGNNEQFF
>NA|TRBJ1-6|13|TRBD1|TRBV25-1
TGTGCCAGCAGTGAGCTGGACAGGGATGGCCCCCACTTT
CASSELDRDGPHF
>NA|TRBJ2-5|14|TRBD2|TRBV20-1
TGCAGTGCCGCAGGGACTAGCGATTCGGAGACCCAGTACTTC
CSAAGTSDSETQYF
>NA|TRBJ2-7|15|TRBD2|TRBV20-1
TGCAGTGCTAGACTACTAGCGGGAGGTCCCTACGAGCAGTACTTC
CSARLLAGGPYEQYF
>NA|TRBJ1-1|13|NA|TRBV6-5
TGTGCCAGCAGTTACACTCCGAACACTGAAGCTTTCTTT
CASSYTPNTEAFF
>NA|TRBJ2-7|14|NA|TRBV29-1
TGCAGCGTTGAAAGTGCAGGAAAGACCTACGAGCAGTACTTC
CSVESAGKTYEQYF
>few|TRBJ1-2|18|TRBD1|TRBV7-9
TGTGCCAGCAGCCCAACAAAACTGACAGGGAGAATTGCCTATGGCTACACCTTC
CASSPTKLTGRIAYGYTF
>NA|TRBJ2-3|13|NA|TRBV20-1
TGCAGTGCTCGGCGAGCGGCCACAGATACGCAGTATTTT
CSARRAATDTQYF
>NA|TRBJ2-7|17|TRBD1|TRBV7-9
TGTGCCAGCAGCTTAGAAGGACAGGGTTTGGGCTCCTACGAGCAGTACTTC
CASSLEGQGLGSYEQYF
>NA|TRBJ1-5|15|NA|TRBV5-6
TGTGCCAGCAGCTTCGGGCGTCAGACCAATCAGCCCCAGCATTTT
CASSFGRQTNQPQHF
>NA|TRBJ1-2|16|NA|TRBV4-1
TGCGCCAGCAGCCAAGAAACCCCAGGGGAGAAGGGTGGCTACACCTTC
CASSQETPGEKGGYTF
>NA|TRBJ2-3|12|NA|TRBV3-1
TGTGTCAGCAGCCAAGGTGGGAGCGCGCAGTATTTT
CVSSQGGSAQYF
>NA|TRBJ1-1|15|NA|TRBV5-1
TGCGCCAGCAGCATCTCAGGGGAGATGAACACTGAAGCTTTCTTT
CASSISGEMNTEAFF
>NA|TRBJ2-3|15|NA|TRBV20-1
TGCAGTGCTAGAGACCCCCTAGCAAGCACAGATACGCAGTATTTT
CSARDPLASTDTQYF
>few|TRBJ1-2|13|NA|TRBV27
TGTGCCAGCAGCCCGCAATACATGTATGGCTACACCTTC
CASSPQYMYGYTF
>few|TRBJ1-1|15|NA|TRBV2
TGTGCCAGCAGTGACGGACAGACCATGAACACTGAAGCTTTCTTT
CASSDGQTMNTEAFF
>few|TRBJ2-6|17|NA|TRBV24-1
TGTGCCACCAGTGATTCCTCCTCTAGGTCTGGGGCCAACGTCCTGACTTTC
CATSDSSSRSGANVLTF
>NA|TRBJ2-1|14|NA|TRBV6-6
TGTGCCAGCAGTTACTCGGACCGCTTAGGAGGGCAGTTCTTC
CASSYSDRLGGQFF
>NA|TRBJ1-1|13|NA|TRBV10-3
TGTGCCATCAAGGAGGACGCCGCCCGGGAAGCTTTCTTT
CAIKEDAAREAFF